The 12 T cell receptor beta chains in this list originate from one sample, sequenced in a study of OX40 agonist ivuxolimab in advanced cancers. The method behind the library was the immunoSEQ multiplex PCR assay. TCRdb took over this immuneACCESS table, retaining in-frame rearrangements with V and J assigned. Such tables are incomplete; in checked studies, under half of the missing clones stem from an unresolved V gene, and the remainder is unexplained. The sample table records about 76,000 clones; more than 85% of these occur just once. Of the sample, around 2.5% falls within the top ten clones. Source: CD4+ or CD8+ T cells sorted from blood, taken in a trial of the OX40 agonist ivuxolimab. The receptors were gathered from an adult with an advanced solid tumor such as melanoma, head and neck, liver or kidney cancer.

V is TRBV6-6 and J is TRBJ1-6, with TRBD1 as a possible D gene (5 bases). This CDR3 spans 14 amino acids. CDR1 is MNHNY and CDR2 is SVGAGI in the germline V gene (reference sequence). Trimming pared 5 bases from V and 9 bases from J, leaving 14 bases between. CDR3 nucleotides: TGTGCCAGCAGTCCCTCATTGGGGGGTTCACCCCTCCACTTT. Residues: CASSPSLGGSPLHF.

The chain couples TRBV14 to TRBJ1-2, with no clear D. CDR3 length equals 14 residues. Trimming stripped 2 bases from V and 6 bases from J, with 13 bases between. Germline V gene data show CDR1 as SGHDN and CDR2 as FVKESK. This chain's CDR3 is CASSQNTGVNGYTF. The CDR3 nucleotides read TGTGCCAGCAGCCAAAACACGGGAGTGAATGGCTACACCTTC.

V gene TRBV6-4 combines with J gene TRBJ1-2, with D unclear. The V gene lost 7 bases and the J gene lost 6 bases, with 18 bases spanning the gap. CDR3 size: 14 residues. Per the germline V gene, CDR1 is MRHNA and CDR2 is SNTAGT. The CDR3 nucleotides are TGTGCCAGCACCCCCTCCGGTGAGGGAAATGGCTACACCTTC. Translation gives CASTPSGEGNGYTF.

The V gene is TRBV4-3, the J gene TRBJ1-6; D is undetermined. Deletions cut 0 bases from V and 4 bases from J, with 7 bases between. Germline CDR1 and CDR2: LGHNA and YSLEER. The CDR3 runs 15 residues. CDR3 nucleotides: TGCGCCAGCAGCCAAGAACGAGCGTATAATTCACCCCTCCACTTT. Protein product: CASSQERAYNSPLHF.

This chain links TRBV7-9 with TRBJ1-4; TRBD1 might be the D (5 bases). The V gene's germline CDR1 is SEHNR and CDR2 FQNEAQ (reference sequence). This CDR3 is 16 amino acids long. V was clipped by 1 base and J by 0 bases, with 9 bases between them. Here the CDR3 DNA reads TGTGCCAGCAGCTTAGGGGCAGGGACAACTAATGAAAAACTGTTTTTT. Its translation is CASSLGAGTTNEKLFF.

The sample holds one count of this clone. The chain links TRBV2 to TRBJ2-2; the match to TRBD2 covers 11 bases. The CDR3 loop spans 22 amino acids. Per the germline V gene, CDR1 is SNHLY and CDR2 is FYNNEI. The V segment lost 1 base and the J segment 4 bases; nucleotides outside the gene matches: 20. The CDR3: CASSEGAKFGLAGSRGTGELFF. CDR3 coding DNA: TGTGCCAGCAGTGAAGGCGCTAAGTTTGGACTAGCGGGTTCTCGAGGCACCGGGGAGCTGTTTTTT.

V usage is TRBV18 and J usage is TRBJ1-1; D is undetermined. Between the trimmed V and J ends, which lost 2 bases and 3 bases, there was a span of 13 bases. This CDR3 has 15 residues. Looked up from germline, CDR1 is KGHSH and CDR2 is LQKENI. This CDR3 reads CASSPILVSYTEAFF. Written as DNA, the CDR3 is TGTGCCAGCTCACCAATCCTTGTGTCATACACTGAAGCTTTCTTT.

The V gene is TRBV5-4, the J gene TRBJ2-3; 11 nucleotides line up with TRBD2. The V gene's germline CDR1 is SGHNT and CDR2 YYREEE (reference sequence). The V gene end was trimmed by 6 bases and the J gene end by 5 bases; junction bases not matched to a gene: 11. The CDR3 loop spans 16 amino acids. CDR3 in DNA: TGTGCCAGCAAATTACTTAGCGGGGGGGTCGGAGATACGCAGTATTTT. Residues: CASKLLSGGVGDTQYF.

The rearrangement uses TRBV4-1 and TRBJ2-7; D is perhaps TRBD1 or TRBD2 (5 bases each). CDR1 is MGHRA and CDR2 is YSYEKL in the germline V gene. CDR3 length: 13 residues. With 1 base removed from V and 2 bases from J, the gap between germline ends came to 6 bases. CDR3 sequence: CASSQVGAYEQYV. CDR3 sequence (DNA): TGCGCCAGCAGCCAAGTGGGGGCCTACGAGCAGTACGTC.

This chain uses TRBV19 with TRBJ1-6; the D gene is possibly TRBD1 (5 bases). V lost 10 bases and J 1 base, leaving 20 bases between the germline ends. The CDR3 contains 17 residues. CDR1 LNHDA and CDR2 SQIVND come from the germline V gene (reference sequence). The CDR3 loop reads CATKGPPGDSYNSPLHF. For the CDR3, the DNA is TGTGCCACCAAGGGGCCGCCGGGGGATTCCTATAATTCACCCCTCCACTTT.

CDR3 protein: CASSFGGGKHAFF. CDR3 coding DNA: TGTGCCAGCAGCTTTGGGGGGGGAAAGCATGCTTTCTTT. The V call is TRBV7-2, the J call TRBJ1-1, with D tentatively TRBD1 (5 bases). The CDR3 is 13 residues long. Trimming took 3 bases from V and 11 from J, leaving 16 bases between them. Looked up from germline, CDR1 is SGHTA and CDR2 is FQGNSA. The full variable domain, with the rest looked up from reference TRBV7-2 and TRBJ1-1, is GAGVSQSPSNKVTEKGKDVELRCDPISGHTALYWYRQSLGQGLEFLIYFQGNSAPDKSGLPSDRFSAERTGGSVSTLTIQRTQQEDSAVYLCASSFGGGKHAFFGQGTRLTVV.

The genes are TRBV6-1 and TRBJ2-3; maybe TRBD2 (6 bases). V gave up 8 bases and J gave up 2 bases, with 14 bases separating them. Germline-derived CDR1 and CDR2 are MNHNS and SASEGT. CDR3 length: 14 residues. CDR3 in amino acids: CASGGLSFTDTQYF. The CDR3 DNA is TGTGCCAGCGGGGGACTGAGTTTCACAGATACGCAGTATTTT.